These T cell receptor beta chains were read from a single sample in a study of regulatory T cells in long-lasting Graves disease. TCRdb reanalysed the multiplex PCR reads using MiXCR and keeps one entry per CDR3 protein. The table lists around 450,000 distinct CDR3 sequences, 20% to 25% of them singletons. Here the sequenced sample was peripheral blood mononuclear cells (PBMCs), taken when the disease was refractory, from a patient treated with antithyroid drugs. Receptors were obtained from a female donor with Graves disease. Each CDR3 is given with its conserved first and last residue. D genes are given only for firm matches. Expanded clones get a size class; other rows say once, few or many, or leave the size out.

CDR3nt: TGTGCCAGCAGCCAGCTCGGACTCTCGAACACCGGGGAGCTGTTTTTT
CDR3aa: CASSQLGLSNTGELFF
v_gene: TRBV28
d_gene: NA
j_gene: TRBJ2-2
abundance: many

CDR3nt: TGTGCCATCAGTGACAGCCCCATGAACACTGAAGCTTTCTTT
CDR3aa: CAISDSPMNTEAFF
v_gene: TRBV10-3
d_gene: NA
j_gene: TRBJ1-1
abundance: many

CDR3nt: TGTGCCAGCAGCCGACGGACAGGGGAGGGGGGTAATTCACCCCTCCACTTT
CDR3aa: CASSRRTGEGGNSPLHF
v_gene: TRBV7-2
d_gene: TRBD1
j_gene: TRBJ1-6
abundance: few

CDR3nt: TGTGCCAGCAGCTCCGGACTAGCGGCCCGCCAAGAGACCCAGTACTTC
CDR3aa: CASSSGLAARQETQYF
v_gene: TRBV11-2
d_gene: TRBD2
j_gene: TRBJ2-5
abundance: many

CDR3nt: TGTGCCAGCAGTTTATCTCCCGGAATCTCCTACGAGCAGTACTTC
CDR3aa: CASSLSPGISYEQYF
v_gene: TRBV27
d_gene: NA
j_gene: TRBJ2-7
abundance: NA

CDR3nt: TGTGCCAGCAGCCAAGATCCCCGGTACGAGCAGTACTTC
CDR3aa: CASSQDPRYEQYF
v_gene: TRBV3-1
d_gene: NA
j_gene: TRBJ2-7
abundance: NA

CDR3nt: TGTGCCAGCAGTTATAGGGGACTGAACACTGGAGCTTTCTTT
CDR3aa: CASSYRGLNTGAFF
v_gene: TRBV28
d_gene: NA
j_gene: TRBJ1-1
abundance: NA

CDR3nt: TGTGCCAGCAGTCTTGGGGGCTTCCCCTACGAGCAGTACTTC
CDR3aa: CASSLGGFPYEQYF
v_gene: TRBV6-1
d_gene: NA
j_gene: TRBJ2-7
abundance: few

CDR3nt: TGTGCCAGTAGTATTGCGGGGGGCACTGAAGCTTTCTTT
CDR3aa: CASSIAGGTEAFF
v_gene: TRBV19
d_gene: NA
j_gene: TRBJ1-1
abundance: many

CDR3nt: TGTGCCAGCAGCTTGTTAACCGGGAACTATGGCTACACCTTC
CDR3aa: CASSLLTGNYGYTF
v_gene: TRBV5-4
d_gene: NA
j_gene: TRBJ1-2
abundance: NA

CDR3nt: TGTGCCAGCAGCTTATTGAGGGGGGATGGCTACACCTTC
CDR3aa: CASSLLRGDGYTF
v_gene: TRBV7-8
d_gene: NA
j_gene: TRBJ1-2
abundance: many

CDR3nt: TGTGCCAGCACCCCGCCAGGGGGCCATCAGCCCCAGCATTTT
CDR3aa: CASTPPGGHQPQHF
v_gene: TRBV16
d_gene: TRBD1
j_gene: TRBJ1-5
abundance: many

CDR3nt: TGCAGTGCTGCGACTAGTGGTTTGGGGCCCCACTACGAGCAGTACTTC
CDR3aa: CSAATSGLGPHYEQYF
v_gene: TRBV20-1
d_gene: NA
j_gene: TRBJ2-7
abundance: few

CDR3nt: TGCAGTACTCACAACCAAGAGACCCAGTACTTC
CDR3aa: CSTHNQETQYF
v_gene: TRBV20-1
d_gene: NA
j_gene: TRBJ2-5
abundance: NA

CDR3nt: TGTGCCAGCAGGAGACAGGGGGAAGACTACGAGCAGTACTTC
CDR3aa: CASRRQGEDYEQYF
v_gene: TRBV6-1
d_gene: TRBD1
j_gene: TRBJ2-7
abundance: many